The rows below give T cell receptor beta chains drawn from one sample of a study of OX40 agonist ivuxolimab in advanced cancers. Profiling relied on immunoSEQ multiplex PCR, and the TCRdb table lists in-frame clones only, not all of them. The sample contains about 50,000 clones, 77% of which appear only once. The specimen comprised CD4+ or CD8+ T cells sorted from blood, sampled in a trial of the OX40 agonist ivuxolimab. These TCRs come from an adult with an advanced solid tumor such as melanoma, head and neck, liver or kidney cancer. The CDR3 runs from the conserved cysteine through the conserved F or W. Each record gives: V gene, J gene, clone size, D gene, CDR3 DNA, CDR3 protein. The D gene is left open where the match is weak. Some rows have no size entry. The others give once, few or many, or a class for an expanded clone.

V gene: TRBV5-4; J gene: TRBJ2-1; clone size: .; D gene: .; CDR3 DNA: TGTGCCAGCAGCTTGGAAGTGGTGAGCTCCTACAATGAGCAGTTCTTC; CDR3 protein: CASSLEVVSSYNEQFF
V gene: TRBV19; J gene: TRBJ1-5; clone size: .; D gene: TRBD1; CDR3 DNA: TGTGCCAGTAGTTCACGGACAGGCGGCAATCAGCCCCAGCATTTT; CDR3 protein: CASSSRTGGNQPQHF
V gene: TRBV2; J gene: TRBJ2-5; clone size: once; D gene: .; CDR3 DNA: TGTGCCAGCACTCTTTCGGGGGAGACCCAGTACTTC; CDR3 protein: CASTLSGETQYF
V gene: TRBV7-6; J gene: TRBJ2-7; clone size: .; D gene: TRBD2; CDR3 DNA: TGTGCCAGCAGCTTAGTGGCGGGAGGGCGTGGCTACGAGCAGTACTTC; CDR3 protein: CASSLVAGGRGYEQYF
V gene: TRBV5-6; J gene: TRBJ2-7; clone size: .; D gene: TRBD2; CDR3 DNA: TGTGCCAGCAGCTTGGTTCCTAGCGGGAGTGGTGAGCAGTACTTC; CDR3 protein: CASSLVPSGSGEQYF
V gene: TRBV5-4; J gene: TRBJ2-1; clone size: .; D gene: TRBD2; CDR3 DNA: TGTGCCAGCAGCCCTAGCGGGAGGGGGAGTGAGCAGTTCTTC; CDR3 protein: CASSPSGRGSEQFF
V gene: TRBV5-4; J gene: TRBJ2-7; clone size: .; D gene: TRBD2; CDR3 DNA: TGTGCCAGCAGCTTGGTATTGCCCTTGGCGGGAGGGCGGTACGAGCAGTACTTC; CDR3 protein: CASSLVLPLAGGRYEQYF
V gene: TRBV7-9; J gene: TRBJ1-1; clone size: .; D gene: TRBD1; CDR3 DNA: TGTGCCAGCAGCTTAGGGGGGACAGGGCTAGCTTTCTTT; CDR3 protein: CASSLGGTGLAFF
V gene: TRBV5-1; J gene: TRBJ1-1; clone size: .; D gene: .; CDR3 DNA: TGCGCCAGCAGCGTAGGGCCTCGGGGTCAGAACACTGAAGCTTTCTTT; CDR3 protein: CASSVGPRGQNTEAFF
V gene: TRBV6-5; J gene: TRBJ2-1; clone size: .; D gene: .; CDR3 DNA: TGTGCCAGCAGTTACTCGGGGAATGAGCAGTTCTTC; CDR3 protein: CASSYSGNEQFF
V gene: TRBV5-6; J gene: TRBJ2-1; clone size: .; D gene: .; CDR3 DNA: TGTGCCAGCAGCCCCCGGGCTGCCCGGGGAAATGAGCAGTTCTTC; CDR3 protein: CASSPRAARGNEQFF
V gene: TRBV19; J gene: TRBJ2-2; clone size: .; D gene: .; CDR3 DNA: TGTGCCAGTAGTAAGGTCACCGGGGAGCTGTTTTTT; CDR3 protein: CASSKVTGELFF
V gene: TRBV28; J gene: TRBJ1-4; clone size: .; D gene: .; CDR3 DNA: TGTGCCAGCTCCGTCGGGGGCACTAATGAAAAACTGTTTTTT; CDR3 protein: CASSVGGTNEKLFF
V gene: TRBV28; J gene: TRBJ2-1; clone size: .; D gene: .; CDR3 DNA: TGTGCCAGCAGTTTAATCGACGCAAGCTCCTACAATGAGCAGTTCTTC; CDR3 protein: CASSLIDASSYNEQFF
V gene: TRBV7-9; J gene: TRBJ1-1; clone size: .; D gene: .; CDR3 DNA: TGTGCCAGCAGCTTCGCCAGGCCGAACACTGAAGCTTTCTTT; CDR3 protein: CASSFARPNTEAFF
V gene: TRBV5-1; J gene: TRBJ2-1; clone size: once; D gene: .; CDR3 DNA: TGCGCCAGCAGCCTGATAGGAAGTTCCGCCAATGAGCAGTTCTTC; CDR3 protein: CASSLIGSSANEQFF
V gene: TRBV4-2; J gene: TRBJ1-1; clone size: .; D gene: .; CDR3 DNA: TGTGCCAGCAGCCAAGGGGACTTACAAGGGGTTTTGAACACTGAAGCTTTCTTT; CDR3 protein: CASSQGDLQGVLNTEAFF
V gene: TRBV7-9; J gene: TRBJ2-5; clone size: few; D gene: .; CDR3 DNA: TGTGCCAGCAGCCCTAGGGCCCAAGAGACCCAGTACTTC; CDR3 protein: CASSPRAQETQYF
V gene: TRBV10-3; J gene: TRBJ1-4; clone size: .; D gene: .; CDR3 DNA: TGTGCCATCTCCCGGGACAAGGGAACCACGGTAAAACTGTTTTTT; CDR3 protein: CAISRDKGTTVKLFF
V gene: TRBV11-2; J gene: TRBJ2-7; clone size: .; D gene: .; CDR3 DNA: TGTGCCAGCAGCTTAAGCAACTACGAGCAGTACTTC; CDR3 protein: CASSLSNYEQYF
V gene: TRBV19; J gene: TRBJ2-7; clone size: .; D gene: TRBD2; CDR3 DNA: TGTGCCAGTAGTGTCAGCAGCGGGAACTACGAGCAGTACTTC; CDR3 protein: CASSVSSGNYEQYF
V gene: TRBV2; J gene: TRBJ1-5; clone size: few; D gene: .; CDR3 DNA: TGTGCCAGCAGTGAAGAACGACAGGCCCAGCATTTT; CDR3 protein: CASSEERQAQHF
V gene: TRBV4-1; J gene: TRBJ1-2; clone size: few; D gene: .; CDR3 DNA: TGCGCCAGCAGCCGCGTCGGGGCCGACGGCTACACCTTC; CDR3 protein: CASSRVGADGYTF
V gene: TRBV2; J gene: TRBJ2-7; clone size: .; D gene: .; CDR3 DNA: TGTGCCAGCAGTGACCCCTCGCGGGGTAGCTCCTACGAGCAGTACTTC; CDR3 protein: CASSDPSRGSSYEQYF
V gene: TRBV4-1; J gene: TRBJ2-2; clone size: .; D gene: .; CDR3 DNA: TGCGCCAGCAGCCAAGGTCCGGGACGGACGAACACCGGGGAGCTGTTTTTT; CDR3 protein: CASSQGPGRTNTGELFF
V gene: TRBV6-6; J gene: TRBJ1-1; clone size: .; D gene: TRBD1; CDR3 DNA: TGTGCCAGCAGAACACAGGGGCCGAACACTGAAGCTTTCTTT; CDR3 protein: CASRTQGPNTEAFF
V gene: TRBV6-1; J gene: TRBJ1-2; clone size: .; D gene: .; CDR3 DNA: TGTGCCAGCAGTGAAGCCTCTAGAGCGATAGATGGCTACACCTTC; CDR3 protein: CASSEASRAIDGYTF